Below are 22 T cell receptor beta chains sequenced from a single sample in a study of CD8 T cells in ankylosing spondylitis. One entry per CDR3 protein, called by TCRdb with MiXCR from the 5' RACE reads. This table holds roughly 160,000 distinct CDR3 sequences, around a tenth found once. Material for sequencing was blood, either unsorted or a sorted T cell fraction (not recorded which). These receptors were collected from a male donor with ankylosing spondylitis or in good health (not recorded which).

This clonotype was picked up many times. V gene TRBV20-1 combines with J gene TRBJ2-3; maybe TRBD2 (6 bases). CDR1 DFQATT and CDR2 SNEGSKA come from the germline V gene (reference sequence). This CDR3 comprises 14 residues. V was shortened by 6 bases and J by 3 bases, with 16 bases between the two germline ends. This chain's CDR3 is CSARTGAGTDTQYF. The CDR3 nucleotides read TGCAGTGCGAGAACGGGAGCCGGGACAGATACGCAGTATTTT.

V usage is TRBV12-3 or TRBV12-4 and J usage is TRBJ2-4, with 12 positions matching TRBD2. V was clipped by 7 bases and J by 7 bases; unmatched bases: 5. This CDR3 is 14 amino acids long. In DNA, the CDR3 is TGTGCCAGCACCTTTGGGACTAGCGGGAACATTCAGTACTTC. Protein product: CASTFGTSGNIQYF.

There are many counts of this clonotype. The rearrangement links TRBV12-3 or TRBV12-4 to TRBJ1-1, with D perhaps TRBD1 (5 bases). The V end lost 2 bases, the J end lost 2 bases, and 12 bases lay between the germline ends. This CDR3 comprises 15 residues. The CDR3 DNA is TGTGCCAGCAGTTTATCGCTCGGGGCAAACACTGAAGCTTTCTTT. Translated, it gives CASSLSLGANTEAFF.

This clonotype was counted at least ten times. V and J are TRBV4-1 and TRBJ2-3; 7 bases line up with TRBD2. The V and J ends lost 0 bases and 2 bases, in that order; junction bases with no gene match: 5. The CDR3 is 16 residues long. Germline V gene sequence: CDR1 MGHRA, CDR2 YSYEKL. CDR3 DNA sequence: TGCGCCAGCAGCCAAGAGGGTACTAGCGTCACAGATACGCAGTATTTT. It codes for CASSQEGTSVTDTQYF.

The sample holds many counts of this clonotype. The rearrangement uses TRBV12-3 or TRBV12-4 and TRBJ1-6; D ambiguous. The CDR3 has 16 amino acids. The V and J ends lost 7 bases and 0 bases respectively, with 13 bases between them. The DNA of the CDR3 is TGTGCCAGCACCCAACAAGGTAGCTCCTATAATTCACCCCTCCACTTT. This encodes CASTQQGSSYNSPLHF.

This clonotype has just a few counts. The chain combines TRBV6-1 with TRBJ2-1; possibly TRBD2 for D (6 bases). This CDR3 has 13 residues. The germline gives CDR1 MNHNS, CDR2 SASEGT. Trimming took off 7 bases at V and 5 bases at J, with 12 bases between the two ends. The CDR3 region has the DNA TGTGCCAGCAATGAGCGGGCGGACAATGAGCAGTTCTTC. Translation gives CASNERADNEQFF.

This clonotype appeared a few times. The J gene is TRBJ1-6, the V gene TRBV30; TRBD1 matches at 7 bases. The CDR3 is made up of 13 amino acids. In germline, CDR1 is GTSNPN, CDR2 SVGIG (reference sequence). Unmatched junction bases numbered 8, after V lost 8 bases and J lost 7 bases. CDR3 nucleotide sequence: TGTGCCGAAACAGGGGATGCGAATTCACCCCTCCACTTT. It yields the protein CAETGDANSPLHF.

At least ten counts were recorded for this clonotype. V and J are TRBV20-1 and TRBJ2-3; 8 positions agree with TRBD2. The germline V gene encodes CDR1 DFQATT and CDR2 SNEGSKA (reference sequence). The CDR3 has 14 residues. Trimming at V came to 5 bases and at J to 0 bases, leaving 4 bases not matched to a gene. The CDR3 here is CSAYSGVSTDTQYF. CDR3 in DNA: TGCAGTGCTTATAGCGGGGTTAGCACAGATACGCAGTATTTT.

This clonotype occurred many times. The chain has TRBV3-1 and TRBJ1-3; D is uncertain. Germline assignment: CDR1 LGHDT and CDR2 YNNKEL (reference sequence). CDR3 length: 14 residues. V dropped 2 bases and J dropped 0 bases, with 5 bases sitting between them. CDR3 coding DNA: TGTGCCAGCAGCCAAATGAGCTCTGGAAACACCATATATTTT. It translates to CASSQMSSGNTIYF.

This sequence joins TRBV20-1 and TRBJ1-5; D is perhaps TRBD1 (6 bases). This CDR3 is 14 amino acids long. V dropped 5 bases and J dropped 2 bases, with 13 bases sitting between them. Germline CDR1 is DFQATT and CDR2 is SNEGSKA (reference sequence). CDR3 loop: CSAPGEVGNQPQHF. CDR3 nucleotides: TGCAGTGCTCCAGGGGAGGTGGGCAATCAGCCCCAGCATTTT.

This clonotype was seen repeatedly, ten times or more. The rearrangement joins TRBV10-3 to TRBJ2-7; TRBD2 agrees at 9 bases. The CDR3 runs to 14 residues. V dropped 4 bases and J dropped 3; count of bases not matched to a gene: 4. Germline assignment: CDR1 ENHRY and CDR2 SYGVKD. CDR3 loop: CAISATSGVYEQYF. The CDR3 DNA is TGTGCCATCAGTGCGACTAGCGGAGTCTACGAGCAGTACTTC.

With respect to this clonotype: A read error may be the cause here, since a much bigger clone is one base away. The J gene is TRBJ2-3, the V gene TRBV27; unclear D gene. From germline, CDR1 is MNHEY and CDR2 SMNVEV (reference sequence). The CDR3 sequence is 15 residues long. The CDR3 DNA reads TGTGCCGGCAGTTTTCGAGTTGGGGGCACAGATACGCAGTATTTT. Translation: CAGSFRVGGTDTQYF.

This rearrangement joins TRBV6-1 to TRBJ2-7, with 8 bases matching TRBD2. The length of the CDR3 is 15 residues. Germline CDR1 and CDR2: MNHNS and SASEGT. V gave up 0 bases and J gave up 6 bases; unmatched junction bases: 7. The CDR3 spells CASSEAGLGGGEQYF. The CDR3 DNA follows: TGTGCCAGCAGTGAAGCAGGTCTCGGGGGGGGCGAGCAGTACTTC.

This clonotype was recorded at least ten times. The chain combines TRBV6-1 with TRBJ1-5, with TRBD1 matching over 7 bases. This CDR3 has 14 amino acids. CDR1 and CDR2 from the germline V gene are MNHNS and SASEGT. Trimming removed 6 bases from V and 6 bases from J; junction bases left unmatched: 8. The chain's CDR3 is CASRPDRDPQPQHF. The DNA for the CDR3 is TGTGCCAGCAGACCAGACAGGGACCCTCAGCCCCAGCATTTT.

The chain is built from TRBV29-1 and TRBJ2-2, with 9 positions matching TRBD2. The junction had 13 bases not matched to a gene; V was cut back by 7 bases and J by 4 bases. Germline CDR1 reads SQVTM; CDR2 reads ANQGSEA. The CDR3 runs 16 residues. The DNA of the CDR3 is TGCAGCGCCTCCCCACTAGCGGGCCTTTCCACCGGGGAGCTGTTTTTT. It specifies CSASPLAGLSTGELFF.

The chain is built from TRBV14 and TRBJ2-4; D remains ambiguous. The CDR3 spans 15 residues. V was cut by 3 bases and J by 3 bases, with 12 bases left in between. The germline gives CDR1 SGHDN, CDR2 FVKESK. CDR3 in DNA: TGTGCCAGCAGCCAGGTGGGCTTAGTCAAAAACATTCAGTACTTC. Translation gives CASSQVGLVKNIQYF. Filled out from reference TRBV14 and TRBJ2-4, the complete variable domain reads EAGVTQFPSHSVIEKGQTVTLRCDPISGHDNLYWYRRVMGKEIKFLLHFVKESKQDESGMPNNRFLAERTGGTYSTLKVQPAELEDSGVYFCASSQVGLVKNIQYFGAGTRLSVL.

On this clonotype: The junction shows a germline mismatch at one end, possibly a read error. The chain's CDR3 is CASSPSGETYAQYF. The CDR3 DNA is TGTGCCAGCAGCCCCTCCGGCGAAACCTACGCGCAGTACTTC. The V call is TRBV9, the J call TRBJ2-7; D unclear. This CDR3 contains 14 residues. Germline V gene sequence: CDR1 SGDLS, CDR2 YYNGEE.

At least ten counts were recorded for this clonotype. The V call is TRBV20-1, the J call TRBJ1-1; D is uncertain. The CDR3 totals 16 residues. V was cut by 3 bases and J by 3 bases, with 20 bases left in between. The germline gives CDR1 DFQATT, CDR2 SNEGSKA (reference sequence). The CDR3 is CSASDWTRPVDTEAFF. The CDR3 DNA sequence: TGCAGTGCTAGTGATTGGACGCGCCCAGTTGACACTGAAGCTTTCTTT.

The V gene is TRBV4-2, the J gene TRBJ1-5, with 9 positions matching TRBD1. Germline-derived CDR1 and CDR2 are LGHNA and YNFKEQ. The CDR3 runs 16 residues. With 2 bases clipped from V and 7 bases from J, the junction kept 9 bases outside the gene matches. CDR3: CASSQTGTGSGQPQHF. CDR3 bases: TGTGCCAGCAGCCAAACCGGGACAGGGAGTGGACAGCCCCAGCATTTT.

This chain uses TRBV29-1 with TRBJ1-5; no clear D. There are 13 residues in the CDR3. V lost 5 bases and J lost 4, with 12 bases in between. Germline V gene data show CDR1 as SQVTM and CDR2 as ANQGSEA. CDR3 loop: CSVSADGNQPQHF. CDR3 bases: TGCAGCGTTTCGGCAGATGGGAATCAGCCCCAGCATTTT.

This clonotype appeared many times. The V call is TRBV3-1, the J call TRBJ2-2; perhaps TRBD2 as D (5 bases). Trimming took off 0 bases at V and 6 bases at J, with 8 bases between the two ends. Germline V gives CDR1 LGHDT, CDR2 YNNKEL (reference sequence). The CDR3 runs 14 residues. The chain's CDR3 is CASSQDLRAGELFF. DNA of the CDR3: TGTGCCAGCAGCCAAGATCTGAGGGCCGGGGAGCTGTTTTTT.

Only a few counts were recorded for this clonotype. V is TRBV5-1 and J is TRBJ2-5; D gene uncertain. The germline gives CDR1 SGHRS, CDR2 YFSETQ. CDR3 length: 15 amino acids. The V and J ends lost 4 bases and 4 bases respectively, with 17 bases between them. CDR3 sequence reads: CASSPGTRALETQYF. CDR3 DNA sequence: TGCGCCAGCAGCCCTGGAACAAGGGCTTTAGAGACCCAGTACTTC. Filled out from reference TRBV5-1 and TRBJ2-5, the complete variable domain reads KAGVTQTPRYLIKTRGQQVTLSCSPISGHRSVSWYQQTPGQGLQFLFEYFSETQRNKGNFPGRFSGRQFSNSRSEMNVSTLELGDSALYLCASSPGTRALETQYFGPGTRLLVL.